Sequencing of this TCR beta chain was carried out in a study of shared T cell receptors in the human thymus (dated by TCRdb to 2020 to 2022). In terms of the full investigation: The study investigated the way shared, self-reactive T-cell receptor alpha chains are produced in the human thymus.

The germline V gene supplies CDR1 LGHNA and CDR2 YNFKEQ. The trim is 1 base for V and 11 bases for J, with a gap of 9 bases between the germline ends. The CDR3 covers 13 residues, taking in both the cysteine and the phenylalanine. Only the CDR3 part of the read is kept: 39 bases, read in frame from the first base. Regarding this clone: It has no known antigen specificity. No base qualities exist here, and no much larger clone lies one base off it.

Receptors were amplified or captured by the immunoSEQ multiplex PCR assay. Entries here come from immuneACCESS through TCRdb and include only in-frame sequences with V and J called. Some clones fail to appear in such tables; in the studies checked, an unresolved V gene covers under half of the shortfall, and the cause of the remainder is unknown. The table for this sample lists around 730,000 clones; 80% to 90% of them were counted only once. The top ten clonotypes cover more than 0.008% of the sample. The data also belong to a second study, concerning human thymus T cells. As described in the second report: In Finland, the donors were immunologically healthy infants who were having open corrective cardiac surgery for congenital heart defects. The thymus tissue came from surgical resects taken out during corrective cardiac surgery. V and J gene segment usage appeared biased in both thymic and peripheral blood repertoires. The related research reported highly overlapping thymic TCR repertoires among unrelated individuals. The study described the TCR alpha and beta repertoires in roughly 8 infant thymus samples and four matching peripheral blood samples. Donor ages ranged from roughly 7 to 250 days, and the cohort comprised about six male and a couple of female infants. Thymocytes were freed from the tissue by mechanical means and kept at -70 degrees C as pellets of roughly 9-30 million cells. Genomic DNA was extracted from frozen cell pellets with a QIAsymphony instrument. The immunoSEQ multiplex PCR assay was used to amplify the TCRB and TCRAD loci from a standardized quantity of quality-controlled genomic DNA. The V(D)J region was spanned by amplicons of a length sufficient to cover the CDR3 and to identify V and J genes. The amplicons were sequenced on an Illumina platform via the commercial immunoSEQ service. Primer bias and sequencing errors were corrected using previously described methods, and TCRAD and TCRB definitions followed the IMGT database. The repertoires were analysed using immunoSEQ Analyzer 3.0 and VDJTools for basic statistics, V/J segment usage, diversity estimates, rarefaction and pairwise overlap. Diversity was estimated using the Chao1, ChaoE, Efron-Thisted, Shannon and inverse Simpson indices, and was also estimated on datasets down-sampled to the size of the smallest sample. Repertoire overlap was assessed by strict matching of CDR3 nucleotide sequence, V gene and J gene, and clustering was done by Jaccard-based multidimensional scaling. On average, thymus samples yielded about 810,000 unique TCRB clonotypes, whereas blood samples yielded some 80,000.

The receptor comes from a girl under two years old with a congenital heart defect. Donor details come from another sample of the same person, matched by shared clones. Sequencing used thymocytes. The receptor chain draws on TRBV4-2 and TRBJ1-6, with the D gene not confidently named. CDR3 protein: CASSQVEGPPLHF. The DNA is as follows: TGTGCCAGCAGCCAAGTTGAGGGTCCACCCCTCCACTTT.